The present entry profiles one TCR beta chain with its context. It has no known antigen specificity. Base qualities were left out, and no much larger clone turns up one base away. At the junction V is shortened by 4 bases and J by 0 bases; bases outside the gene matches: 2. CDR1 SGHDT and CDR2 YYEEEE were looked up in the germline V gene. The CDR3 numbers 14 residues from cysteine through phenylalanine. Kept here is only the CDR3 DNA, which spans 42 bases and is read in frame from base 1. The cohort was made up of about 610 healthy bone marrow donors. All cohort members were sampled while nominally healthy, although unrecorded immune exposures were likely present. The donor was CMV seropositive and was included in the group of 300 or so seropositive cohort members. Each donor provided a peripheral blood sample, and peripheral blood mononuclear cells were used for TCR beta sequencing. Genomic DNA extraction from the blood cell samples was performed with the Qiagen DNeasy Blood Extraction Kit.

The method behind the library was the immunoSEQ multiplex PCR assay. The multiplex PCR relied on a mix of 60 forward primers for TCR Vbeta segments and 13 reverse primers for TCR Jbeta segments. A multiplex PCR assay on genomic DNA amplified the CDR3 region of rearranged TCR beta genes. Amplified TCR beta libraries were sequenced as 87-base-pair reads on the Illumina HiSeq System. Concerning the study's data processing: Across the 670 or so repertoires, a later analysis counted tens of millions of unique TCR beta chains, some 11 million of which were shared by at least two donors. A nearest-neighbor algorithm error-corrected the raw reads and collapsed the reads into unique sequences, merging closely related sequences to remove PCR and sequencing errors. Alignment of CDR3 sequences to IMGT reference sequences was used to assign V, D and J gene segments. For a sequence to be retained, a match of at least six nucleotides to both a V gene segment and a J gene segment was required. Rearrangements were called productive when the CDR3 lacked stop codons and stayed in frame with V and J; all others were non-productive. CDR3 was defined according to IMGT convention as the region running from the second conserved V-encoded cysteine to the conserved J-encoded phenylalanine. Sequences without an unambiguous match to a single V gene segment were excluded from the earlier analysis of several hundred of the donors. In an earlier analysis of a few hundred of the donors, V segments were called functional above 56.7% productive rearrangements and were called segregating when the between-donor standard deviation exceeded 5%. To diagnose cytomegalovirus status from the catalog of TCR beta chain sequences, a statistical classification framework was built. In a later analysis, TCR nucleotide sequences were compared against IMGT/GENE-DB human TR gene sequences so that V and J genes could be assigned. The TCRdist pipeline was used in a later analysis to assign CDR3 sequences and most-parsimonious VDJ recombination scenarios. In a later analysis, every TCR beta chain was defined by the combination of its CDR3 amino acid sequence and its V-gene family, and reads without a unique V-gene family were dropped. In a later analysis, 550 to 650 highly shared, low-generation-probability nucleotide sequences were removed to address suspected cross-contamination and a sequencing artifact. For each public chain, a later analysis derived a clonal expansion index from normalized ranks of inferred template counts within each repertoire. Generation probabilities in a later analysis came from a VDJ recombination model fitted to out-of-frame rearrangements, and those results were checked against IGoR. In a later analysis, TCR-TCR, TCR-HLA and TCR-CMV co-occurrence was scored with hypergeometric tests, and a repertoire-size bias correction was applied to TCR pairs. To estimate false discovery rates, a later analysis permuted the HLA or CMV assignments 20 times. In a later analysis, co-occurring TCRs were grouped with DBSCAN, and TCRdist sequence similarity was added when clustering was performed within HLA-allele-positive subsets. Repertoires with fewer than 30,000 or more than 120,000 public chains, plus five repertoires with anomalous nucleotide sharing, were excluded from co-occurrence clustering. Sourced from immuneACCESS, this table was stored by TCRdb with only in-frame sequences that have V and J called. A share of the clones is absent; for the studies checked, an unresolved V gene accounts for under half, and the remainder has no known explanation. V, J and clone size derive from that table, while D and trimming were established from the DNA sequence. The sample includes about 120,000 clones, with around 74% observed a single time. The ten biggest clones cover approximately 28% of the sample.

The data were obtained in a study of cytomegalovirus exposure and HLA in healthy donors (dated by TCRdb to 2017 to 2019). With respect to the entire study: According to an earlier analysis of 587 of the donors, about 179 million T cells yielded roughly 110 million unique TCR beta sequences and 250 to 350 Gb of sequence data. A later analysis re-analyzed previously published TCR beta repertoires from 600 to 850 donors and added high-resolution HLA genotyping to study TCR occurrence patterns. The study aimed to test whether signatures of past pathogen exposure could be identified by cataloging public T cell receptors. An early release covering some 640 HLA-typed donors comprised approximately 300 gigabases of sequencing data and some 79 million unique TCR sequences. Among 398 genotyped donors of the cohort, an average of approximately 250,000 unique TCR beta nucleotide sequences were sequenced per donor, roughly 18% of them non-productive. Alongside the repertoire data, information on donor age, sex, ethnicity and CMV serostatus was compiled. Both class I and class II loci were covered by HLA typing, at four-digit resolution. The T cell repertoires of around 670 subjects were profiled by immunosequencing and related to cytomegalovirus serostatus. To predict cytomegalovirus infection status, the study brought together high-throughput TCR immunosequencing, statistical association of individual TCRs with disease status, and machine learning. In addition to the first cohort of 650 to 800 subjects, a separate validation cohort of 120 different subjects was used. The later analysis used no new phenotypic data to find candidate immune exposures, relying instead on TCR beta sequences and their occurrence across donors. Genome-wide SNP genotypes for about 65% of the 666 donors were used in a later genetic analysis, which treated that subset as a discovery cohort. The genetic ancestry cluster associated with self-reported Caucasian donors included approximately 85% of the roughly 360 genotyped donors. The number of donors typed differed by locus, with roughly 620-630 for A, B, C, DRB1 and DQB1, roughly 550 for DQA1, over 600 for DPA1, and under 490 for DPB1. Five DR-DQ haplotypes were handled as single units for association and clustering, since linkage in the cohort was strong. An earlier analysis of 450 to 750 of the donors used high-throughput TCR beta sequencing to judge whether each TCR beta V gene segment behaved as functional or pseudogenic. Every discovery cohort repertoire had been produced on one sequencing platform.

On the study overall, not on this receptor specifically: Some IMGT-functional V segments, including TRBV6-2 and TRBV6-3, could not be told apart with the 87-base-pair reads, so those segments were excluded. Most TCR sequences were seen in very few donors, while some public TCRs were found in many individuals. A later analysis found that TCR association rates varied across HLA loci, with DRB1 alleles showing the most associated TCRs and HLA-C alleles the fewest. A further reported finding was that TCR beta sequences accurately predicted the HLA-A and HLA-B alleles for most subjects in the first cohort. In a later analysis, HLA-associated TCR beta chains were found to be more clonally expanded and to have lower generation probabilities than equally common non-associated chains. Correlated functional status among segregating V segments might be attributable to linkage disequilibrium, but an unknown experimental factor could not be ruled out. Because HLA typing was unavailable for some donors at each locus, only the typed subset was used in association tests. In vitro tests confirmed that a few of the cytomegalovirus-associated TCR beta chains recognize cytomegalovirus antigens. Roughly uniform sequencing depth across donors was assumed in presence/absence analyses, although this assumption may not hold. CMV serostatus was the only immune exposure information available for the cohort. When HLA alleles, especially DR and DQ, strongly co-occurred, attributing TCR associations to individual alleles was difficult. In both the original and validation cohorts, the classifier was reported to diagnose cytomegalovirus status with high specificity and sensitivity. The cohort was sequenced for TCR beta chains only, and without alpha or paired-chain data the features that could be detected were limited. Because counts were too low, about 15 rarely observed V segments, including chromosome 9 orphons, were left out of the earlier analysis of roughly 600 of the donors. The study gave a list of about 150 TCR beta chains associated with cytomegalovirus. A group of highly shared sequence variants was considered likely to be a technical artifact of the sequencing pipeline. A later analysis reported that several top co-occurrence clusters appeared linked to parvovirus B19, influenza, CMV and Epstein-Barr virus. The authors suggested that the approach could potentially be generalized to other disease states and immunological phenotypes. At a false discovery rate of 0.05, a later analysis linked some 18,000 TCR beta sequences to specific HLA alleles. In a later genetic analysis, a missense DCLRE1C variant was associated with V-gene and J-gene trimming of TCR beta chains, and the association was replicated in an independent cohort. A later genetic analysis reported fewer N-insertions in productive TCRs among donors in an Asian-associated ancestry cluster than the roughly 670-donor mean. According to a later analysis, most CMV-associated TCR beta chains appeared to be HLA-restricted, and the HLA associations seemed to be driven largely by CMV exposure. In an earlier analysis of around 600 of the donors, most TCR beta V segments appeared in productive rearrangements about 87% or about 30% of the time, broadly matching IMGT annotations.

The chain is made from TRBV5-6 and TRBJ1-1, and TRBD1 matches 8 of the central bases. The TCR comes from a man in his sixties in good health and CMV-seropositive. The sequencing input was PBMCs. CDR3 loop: CASSTTGVNTEAFF. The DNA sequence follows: TGTGCCAGCAGCACGACAGGGGTGAACACTGAAGCTTTCTTT.